The rows below give T cell receptor beta chains drawn from one sample of a study of blood T cell repertoires in COVID-19. Produced via immunoSEQ multiplex PCR; TCRdb's table is partial and in-frame only. The sample gives around 93,000 clones, less than 95% of which show up once; approximately 7% is in the top ten. Sequenced material: peripheral blood. All receptors derive from a man aged 18 to 29 with COVID-19, enrolled during active disease. Each CDR3 is given with its conserved first and last residue. A D gene is named only where the DNA matches it firmly. Clone size is not always given. Where it is, it says once, few, many or a class for expanded clones.

V	D	size	length	J	DNA	CDR3
TRBV30	.	.	12	TRBJ1-1	TGTGCCTGGAGTAAGCGGAACACTGAAGCTTTCTTT	CAWSKRNTEAFF
TRBV4-1	TRBD2	.	16	TRBJ2-7	TGCGCCAGCAGCCTTCTCCCCGGGGGGAGGGGATACGAGCAGTACTTC	CASSLLPGGRGYEQYF
TRBV11-2	.	.	16	TRBJ2-2	TGTGCCAGCAACCCACTTCGGGGTTCGAACACCGGGGAGCTGTTTTTT	CASNPLRGSNTGELFF
TRBV6-2/TRBV6-3	TRBD2	.	14	TRBJ2-7	TGTGCCAGCAGTTACGGGACTAGTAGCCACGAGCAGTACTTC	CASSYGTSSHEQYF
TRBV6-2/TRBV6-3	.	once	15	TRBJ2-3	TGTGCCAGCAGTTACTCGGAACAGGGCGATGATACGCAGTATTTT	CASSYSEQGDDTQYF
TRBV6-4	TRBD2	.	19	TRBJ2-6	TGTGCCAGCAGTCCTACGGGACTAGCGGGAGGGGCTGGGGCCAACGTCCTGACTTTC	CASSPTGLAGGAGANVLTF
TRBV15	TRBD1	.	14	TRBJ2-7	TGTGCCACCAGCAGCGACAGGGGCGCCTACGAGCAGTACTTC	CATSSDRGAYEQYF
TRBV6-4	.	.	14	TRBJ2-2	TGTGCCAGCAGGAAGGAGGGGAGGACCGGGGAGCTGTTTTTT	CASRKEGRTGELFF
TRBV9	.	.	16	TRBJ2-1	TGTGCCAGCAGCGTAGTAACAGGAAAATCCTACAATGAGCAGTTCTTC	CASSVVTGKSYNEQFF
TRBV6-5	TRBD1	once	13	TRBJ2-7	TGTGCCAGCACCCGACAGGGGACCTACGAGCAGTACTTC	CASTRQGTYEQYF
TRBV6-6	.	.	15	TRBJ2-1	TGTGCCGGATCCCCCCGGGAAAGCTCCTACAATGAGCAGTTCTTC	CAGSPRESSYNEQFF
TRBV7-8	.	.	13	TRBJ1-1	TGTGCCAGCAGCCCCAGGGTGGGCACTGAAGCTTTCTTT	CASSPRVGTEAFF
TRBV9	.	.	12	TRBJ1-6	TGTGCCAGCAGCGTTTCGGGTTCACCCCTCCACTTT	CASSVSGSPLHF
TRBV18	TRBD2	.	15	TRBJ2-1	TGTGCCAGCTCACCAGGCGGGAGGGCCTACAATGAGCAGTTCTTC	CASSPGGRAYNEQFF
TRBV14	.	.	15	TRBJ2-1	TGTGCCAGCAGCCACGACCCACGTCTGCGGTATGAGCAGTTCTTC	CASSHDPRLRYEQFF
TRBV2	TRBD1	.	16	TRBJ1-2	TGTGCCAGCAGTGAAGCCTCTGACAGGGGGAGGGGTGGCTACACCTTC	CASSEASDRGRGGYTF
TRBV6-5	.	.	13	TRBJ1-4	TGTGCCAGCAGCAGAGACAGAAATGAAAAACTGTTTTTT	CASSRDRNEKLFF
TRBV6-2/TRBV6-3	TRBD1	.	15	TRBJ1-6	TGTGCCAGCAGTCGACAGGGCCGAGCCGACTCACCCCTCCACTTT	CASSRQGRADSPLHF
TRBV28	.	.	16	TRBJ2-5	TGTGCCAGCCACACGCTGGGGACCGGGACAAAAGAGACCCAGTACTTC	CASHTLGTGTKETQYF
TRBV19	.	.	14	TRBJ2-7	TGTGCCAGTAGTATCGTCCCAGGATCCTACGAGCAGTACTTC	CASSIVPGSYEQYF
TRBV12-3/TRBV12-4	.	.	13	TRBJ2-7	TGTGCCAGCAGTGGCTACCGGGGTGGGGAGCAGTACTTC	CASSGYRGGEQYF
TRBV5-1	TRBD2	.	13	TRBJ2-7	TGCGCCAGCTCCCCGTCTAGCGGCTACGAGCAGTACTTC	CASSPSSGYEQYF
TRBV9	TRBD2	.	13	TRBJ2-1	TGTGCCAGCGGAGGCAGCGGGAGGAATGAGCAGTTCTTC	CASGGSGRNEQFF
TRBV3-1/TRBV3-2	.	.	16	TRBJ2-1	TGTGCCAGCAGCCAAGATCGGCTAGGCTCCTACAATGAGCAGTTCTTC	CASSQDRLGSYNEQFF
TRBV5-6	TRBD1	.	14	TRBJ1-2	TGTGCCAGCAGCCCAGGGACAGTCTCGACAGGCTACACCTTC	CASSPGTVSTGYTF
TRBV20-1	.	.	15	TRBJ2-3	TGCAGTGCTAGTATAGGAGGCCTTGGCACAGATACGCAGTATTTT	CSASIGGLGTDTQYF
TRBV30	.	.	12	TRBJ1-2	TGTGCCTGGAGTGTACGCGCGAGGGGCTACACCTTC	CAWSVRARGYTF